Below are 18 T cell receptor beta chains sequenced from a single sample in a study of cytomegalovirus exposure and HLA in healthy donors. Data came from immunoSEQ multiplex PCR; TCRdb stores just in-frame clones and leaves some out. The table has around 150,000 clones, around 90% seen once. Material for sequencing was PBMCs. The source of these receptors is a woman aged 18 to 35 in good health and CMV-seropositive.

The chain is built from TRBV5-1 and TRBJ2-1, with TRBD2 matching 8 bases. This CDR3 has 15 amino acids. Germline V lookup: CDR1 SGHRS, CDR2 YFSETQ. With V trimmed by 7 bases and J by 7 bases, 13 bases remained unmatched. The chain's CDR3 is CASAAGTGGPNEQFF. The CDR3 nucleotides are TGCGCCAGCGCCGCCGGGACGGGAGGGCCAAATGAGCAGTTCTTC.

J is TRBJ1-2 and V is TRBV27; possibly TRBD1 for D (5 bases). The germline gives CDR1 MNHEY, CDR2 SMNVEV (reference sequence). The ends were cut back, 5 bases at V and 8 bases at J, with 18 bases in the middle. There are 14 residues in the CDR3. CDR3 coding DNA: TGTGCCAGCAGTCCGTCAGGGCCAGAAAGGGGCTACACCTTC. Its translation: CASSPSGPERGYTF.

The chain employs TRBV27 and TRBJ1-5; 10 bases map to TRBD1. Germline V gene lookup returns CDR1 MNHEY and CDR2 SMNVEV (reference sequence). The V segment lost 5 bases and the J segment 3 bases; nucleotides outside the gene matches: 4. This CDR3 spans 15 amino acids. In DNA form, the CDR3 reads TGTGCCAGCAGTCCGGGACAGGGGTACAATCAGCCCCAGCATTTT. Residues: CASSPGQGYNQPQHF.

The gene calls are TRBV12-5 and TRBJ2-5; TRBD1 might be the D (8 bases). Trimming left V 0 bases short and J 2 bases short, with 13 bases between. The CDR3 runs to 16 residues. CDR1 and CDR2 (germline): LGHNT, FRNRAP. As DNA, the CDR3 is TGTGCTAGTGGTTTGGTACAGGGGGGGTTTCAAGAGACCCAGTACTTC. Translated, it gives CASGLVQGGFQETQYF.

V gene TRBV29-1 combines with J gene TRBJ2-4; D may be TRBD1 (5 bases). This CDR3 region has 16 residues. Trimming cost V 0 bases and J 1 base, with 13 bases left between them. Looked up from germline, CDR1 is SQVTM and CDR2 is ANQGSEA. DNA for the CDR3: TGCAGCGTTGAAGATGGGGCCCTCAGGGCCAAAAACATTCAGTACTTC. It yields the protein CSVEDGALRAKNIQYF.

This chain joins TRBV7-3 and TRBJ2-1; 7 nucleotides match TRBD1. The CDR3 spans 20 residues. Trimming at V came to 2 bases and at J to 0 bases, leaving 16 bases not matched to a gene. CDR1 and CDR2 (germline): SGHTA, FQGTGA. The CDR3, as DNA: TGTGCCAGCAGCTTATCGACCGGGACAGATTTCCCCAGCTCCTACAATGAGCAGTTCTTC. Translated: CASSLSTGTDFPSSYNEQFF.

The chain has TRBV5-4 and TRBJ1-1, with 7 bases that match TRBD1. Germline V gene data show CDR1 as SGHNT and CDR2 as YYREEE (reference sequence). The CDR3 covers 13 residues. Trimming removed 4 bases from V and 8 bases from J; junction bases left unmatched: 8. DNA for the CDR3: TGTGCCAGCAGCGCCGACAGGGAACTAGAAGCTTTCTTT. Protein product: CASSADRELEAFF.

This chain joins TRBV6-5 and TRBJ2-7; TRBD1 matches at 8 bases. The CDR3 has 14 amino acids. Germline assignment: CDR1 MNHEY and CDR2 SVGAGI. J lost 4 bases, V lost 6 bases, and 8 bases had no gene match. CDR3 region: CASSPGTGSYEQYF. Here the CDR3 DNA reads TGTGCCAGCAGCCCCGGGACAGGTTCATACGAGCAGTACTTC.

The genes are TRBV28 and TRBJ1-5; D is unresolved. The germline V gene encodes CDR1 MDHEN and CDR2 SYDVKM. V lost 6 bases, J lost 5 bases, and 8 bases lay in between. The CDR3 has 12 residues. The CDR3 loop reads CASSHLDQPQHF. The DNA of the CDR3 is TGTGCCAGCAGCCACCTAGATCAGCCCCAGCATTTT.

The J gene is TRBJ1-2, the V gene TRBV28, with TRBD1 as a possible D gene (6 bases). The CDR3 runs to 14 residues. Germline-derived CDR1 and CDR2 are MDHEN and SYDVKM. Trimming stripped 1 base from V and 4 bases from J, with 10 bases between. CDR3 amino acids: CASSLYLDSYGYTF. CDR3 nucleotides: TGTGCCAGCAGTTTATACTTGGACAGCTATGGCTACACCTTC.

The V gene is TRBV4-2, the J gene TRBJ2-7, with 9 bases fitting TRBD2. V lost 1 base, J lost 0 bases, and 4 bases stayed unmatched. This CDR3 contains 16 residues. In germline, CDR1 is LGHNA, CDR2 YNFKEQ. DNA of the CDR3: TGTGCCAGCAGCCAAGGCGCTAGCGGGGTCTCCTACGAGCAGTACTTC. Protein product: CASSQGASGVSYEQYF.

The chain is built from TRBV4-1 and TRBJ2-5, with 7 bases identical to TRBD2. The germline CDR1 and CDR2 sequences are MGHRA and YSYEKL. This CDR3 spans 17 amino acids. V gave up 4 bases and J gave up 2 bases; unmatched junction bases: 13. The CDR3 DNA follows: TGCGCCAGCAGCCCCGGGCCGGCGGCTAGCGGACAAGAGACCCAGTACTTC. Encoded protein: CASSPGPAASGQETQYF.

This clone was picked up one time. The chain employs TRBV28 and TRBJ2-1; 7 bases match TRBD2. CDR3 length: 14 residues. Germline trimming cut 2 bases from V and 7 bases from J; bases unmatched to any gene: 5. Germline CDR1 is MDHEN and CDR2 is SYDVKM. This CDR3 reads CASSLAGELNEQFF. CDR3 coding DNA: TGTGCCAGCAGTTTAGCGGGAGAACTAAATGAGCAGTTCTTC.

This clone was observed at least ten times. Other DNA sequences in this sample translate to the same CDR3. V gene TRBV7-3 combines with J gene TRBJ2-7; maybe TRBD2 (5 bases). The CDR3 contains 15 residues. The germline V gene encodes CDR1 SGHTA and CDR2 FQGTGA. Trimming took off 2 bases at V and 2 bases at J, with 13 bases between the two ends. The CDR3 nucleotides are TGTGCCAGCAGCTTACGGGCGGGTCCAACCTACGAGCAGTACTTC. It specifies CASSLRAGPTYEQYF.

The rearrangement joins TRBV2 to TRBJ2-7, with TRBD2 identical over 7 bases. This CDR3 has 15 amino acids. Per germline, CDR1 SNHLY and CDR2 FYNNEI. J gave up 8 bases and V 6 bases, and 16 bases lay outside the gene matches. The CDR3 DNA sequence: TGTGCCAGCAGCGATCTAGGGACTACACTTACGAAGCAGTACTTC. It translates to CASSDLGTTLTKQYF. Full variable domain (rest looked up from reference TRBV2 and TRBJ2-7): EPEVTQTPSHQVTQMGQEVILRCVPISNHLYFYWYRQILGQKVEFLVSFYNNEISEKSEIFDDQFSVERPDGSNFTLKIRSTKLEDSAMYFCASSDLGTTLTKQYFGPGTRLTVT.

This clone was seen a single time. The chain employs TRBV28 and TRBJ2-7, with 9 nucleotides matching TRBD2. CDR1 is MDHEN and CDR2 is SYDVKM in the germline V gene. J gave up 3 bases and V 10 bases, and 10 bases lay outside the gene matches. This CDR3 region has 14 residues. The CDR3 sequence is CATSSGSWDYEQYF. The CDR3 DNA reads TGTGCCACGAGTAGCGGGAGTTGGGACTACGAGCAGTACTTC. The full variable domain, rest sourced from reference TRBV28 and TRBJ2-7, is DVKVTQSSRYLVKRTGEKVFLECVQDMDHENMFWYRQDPGLGLRLIYFSYDVKMKEKGDIPEGYSVSREKKERFSLILESASTNQTSMYLCATSSGSWDYEQYFGPGTRLTVT.

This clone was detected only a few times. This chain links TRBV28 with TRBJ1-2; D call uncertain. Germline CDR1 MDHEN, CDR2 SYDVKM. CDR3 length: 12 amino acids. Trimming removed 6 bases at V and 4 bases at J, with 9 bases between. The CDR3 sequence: CASSTVGYGYTF. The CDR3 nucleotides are TGTGCCAGCAGCACAGTCGGCTATGGCTACACCTTC.

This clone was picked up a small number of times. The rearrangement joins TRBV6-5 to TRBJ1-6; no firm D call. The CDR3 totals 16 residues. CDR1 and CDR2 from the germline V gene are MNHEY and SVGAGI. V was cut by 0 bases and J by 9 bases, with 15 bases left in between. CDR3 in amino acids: CASSYSFPQRPSPLHF. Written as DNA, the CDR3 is TGTGCCAGCAGTTACTCCTTCCCTCAGCGTCCTTCACCCCTCCACTTT.